Below are 23 T cell receptor beta chains sequenced from a single sample in a study of control samples from healthy donors and cancer patients. Assay used: immunoSEQ multiplex PCR; TCRdb lists only in-frame clones, some missing. The sample has about 160,000 clones; around 93% are singletons. Sequencing was carried out using blood. These receptors came from a woman aged 55 to 70 in good health.

The J gene is TRBJ1-1, the V gene TRBV28; tentative D call: TRBD1 (5 bases). This CDR3 spans 11 amino acids. V lost 3 bases and J lost 11, with 10 bases in between. Germline values: CDR1 MDHEN, CDR2 SYDVKM. The CDR3 nucleotides read TGTGCCAGCAGTTTGGGGACGGGGGCTTTCTTT. Translation gives CASSLGTGAFF.

There are a few counts of this clone. The chain links TRBV3-1 (or the pseudogene TRBV3-2) to TRBJ1-1; TRBD1 matches 7 bases. The CDR3 loop spans 14 amino acids. Germline CDR1 is LGHDT and CDR2 is YNNKEL (reference sequence). V shed 8 bases and J 1 base; nucleotides not matched to a gene: 7. This CDR3 is CASARTGGNTEAFF. For the CDR3, the DNA is TGTGCCAGCGCAAGGACAGGCGGGAACACTGAAGCTTTCTTT.

The chain uses TRBV7-2 and TRBJ1-5, with TRBD1 matching over 9 bases. Losses at the gene ends were 1 base for V and 3 bases for J; bases not matched to a gene: 4. From germline, CDR1 is SGHTA and CDR2 FQGNSA. This CDR3 region has 16 residues. The CDR3 sequence: CASSLVTGGNNQPQHF. In nucleotides, the CDR3 is TGTGCCAGCAGCTTAGTTACAGGGGGCAACAATCAGCCCCAGCATTTT.

The J gene is TRBJ1-3, the V gene TRBV18; unclear D gene. Per the germline V gene, CDR1 is KGHSH and CDR2 is LQKENI. The CDR3 extends over 17 amino acids. Trimming cost V 1 base and J 2 bases, with 15 bases left between them. CDR3 coding DNA: TGTGCCAGCTCACCACGCCCGGAGCCTGGGGCTGGAAACACCATATATTTT. This codes for CASSPRPEPGAGNTIYF.

The V gene is TRBV6-1, the J gene TRBJ2-1, with D uncertain. CDR3 length: 11 amino acids. Trimming removed 1 base at V and 9 bases at J, with 4 bases between. Germline CDR1 reads MNHNS; CDR2 reads SASEGT. CDR3 in amino acids: CASSEGGEQFF. The CDR3 DNA reads as TGTGCCAGCAGTGAAGGAGGTGAGCAGTTCTTC.

The gene calls are TRBV9 and TRBJ2-1; D is perhaps TRBD2 (6 bases). V shed 5 bases and J shed 0 bases, with 21 bases lying between them. The germline V gene encodes CDR1 SGDLS and CDR2 YYNGEE. This CDR3 is 18 amino acids long. The CDR3 reads CASSWNSRDLSSYNEQFF. For the CDR3, the DNA is TGTGCCAGCAGTTGGAATAGCAGGGACTTAAGCTCCTACAATGAGCAGTTCTTC.

The chain recombines TRBV7-9 with TRBJ1-1; D ambiguous. Germline values: CDR1 SEHNR, CDR2 FQNEAQ (reference sequence). This CDR3 is built from 15 residues. Trimming pared 5 bases from V and 2 bases from J, leaving 15 bases between. The CDR3 here is CASSMGLRTNTEAFF. The DNA for the CDR3 is TGTGCCAGCAGCATGGGCCTCAGGACTAACACTGAAGCTTTCTTT.

This clone has a count of ten or more. The rearrangement links TRBV14 to TRBJ1-2; D ambiguous. Trimming removed 1 base at V and 7 bases at J, with 19 bases between. CDR3 length equals 16 residues. CDR1 and CDR2 from the germline V gene are SGHDN and FVKESK. In DNA form, the CDR3 reads TGTGCCAGCAGCCAAGTAGATGGCCAGCCATGGGGTGGCTACACCTTC. Its protein product is CASSQVDGQPWGGYTF.

The chain couples TRBV2 to TRBJ2-1; the D gene is possibly TRBD2 (7 bases). CDR1 is SNHLY, CDR2 FYNNEI, per germline. Trimming removed 7 bases at V and 8 bases at J, with 21 bases between. There are 15 residues in the CDR3. This CDR3 is CASMGRGGAVDEQFF. DNA of the CDR3: TGTGCCAGCATGGGAAGGGGGGGGGCAGTGGATGAGCAGTTCTTC.

The chain joins TRBV2 to TRBJ2-7, with D possibly matching TRBD1 (5 bases). The V end lost 2 bases, the J end lost 7 bases, and 12 bases lay between the germline ends. Germline V gene sequence: CDR1 SNHLY, CDR2 FYNNEI. The CDR3 has 13 residues. CDR3 DNA: TGTGCCAGCAGTGAACAGGGTTCGAGTGAGCAGTACTTC. Protein product: CASSEQGSSEQYF.

This clone is a singleton in its sample. The rearrangement links TRBV12-3 or TRBV12-4 to TRBJ1-2; D gene uncertain. V lost 6 bases, J lost 0 bases, and 2 bases lay in between. The CDR3 is 11 amino acids. Here the CDR3 reads CASSTNYGYTF. The CDR3 DNA reads TGTGCCAGCAGCACTAACTATGGCTACACCTTC.

The chain carries TRBV18 and TRBJ1-2, with D tentatively TRBD1 (5 bases). CDR3 length equals 14 residues. V lost 1 base and J 8 bases, leaving 14 bases between the germline ends. Germline V gives CDR1 KGHSH, CDR2 LQKENI. The CDR3: CASSPLEGPEGYTF. The CDR3 bases are TGTGCCAGCTCACCACTAGAGGGGCCGGAAGGCTACACCTTC.

This clone was seen just once. This sequence joins TRBV9 and TRBJ1-5, with D possibly matching TRBD1 (5 bases). Trimming stripped 0 bases from V and 6 bases from J, with 13 bases between. This CDR3 contains 15 residues. CDR1 is SGDLS and CDR2 is YYNGEE in the germline V gene. CDR3 sequence: CASSVDGQGGQPQHF. The CDR3 nucleotides are TGTGCCAGCAGCGTAGATGGGCAGGGAGGTCAGCCCCAGCATTTT.

This sequence joins TRBV7-2 and TRBJ1-5; D is uncertain. Deletions cut 1 base from V and 4 bases from J, with 8 bases between. CDR1 is SGHTA, CDR2 FQGNSA, per germline. The CDR3 is 14 amino acids. The CDR3 DNA reads as TGTGCCAGCAGCTTAGGTTCCGAGAATCAGCCCCAGCATTTT. This translates into CASSLGSENQPQHF.

This chain connects TRBV11-1 to TRBJ2-7; 7 positions match TRBD1. CDR1 is SGHAT, CDR2 FQDESV, per germline (reference sequence). CDR3 length: 16 residues. J lost 1 base, V lost 5 bases, and 11 bases had no gene match. This chain's CDR3 is CASSREGTAQSYEQYF. The CDR3 nucleotides read TGTGCCAGCAGCCGCGAAGGGACAGCCCAATCCTACGAGCAGTACTTC.

The chain combines TRBV30 with TRBJ1-5; D ambiguous. V lost 4 bases and J lost 0, with 16 bases in between. The CDR3 runs to 16 residues. Per the germline V gene, CDR1 is GTSNPN and CDR2 is SVGIG (reference sequence). CDR3 sequence (DNA): TGTGCCTGGAACAGTGGTAACCTCTATAGCAATCAGCCCCAGCATTTT. The encoded protein is CAWNSGNLYSNQPQHF.

This clone was recorded once. The chain has TRBV9 and TRBJ1-1; maybe TRBD1 (6 bases). V was cut by 0 bases and J by 0 bases, with 15 bases left in between. The CDR3 length is 17 residues. The germline CDR1 and CDR2 sequences are SGDLS and YYNGEE. The CDR3 protein is CASSVAGAQGMNTEAFF. CDR3 nucleotide sequence: TGTGCCAGCAGCGTAGCTGGGGCCCAGGGGATGAACACTGAAGCTTTCTTT.

This chain links TRBV7-9 with TRBJ1-1, with no clear D. V gave up 1 base and J gave up 10 bases, with 10 bases separating them. CDR1 is SEHNR, CDR2 FQNEAQ, per germline (reference sequence). The CDR3 length is 12 residues. In DNA, the CDR3 is TGTGCCAGCAGCTTAGGTATTAATGGAGCTTTCTTT. Residues: CASSLGINGAFF.

The rearrangement links TRBV5-1 to TRBJ1-3, with D hard to call. Germline lookup yields CDR1 SGHRS and CDR2 YFSETQ. The CDR3 consists of 16 residues. V was clipped by 0 bases and J by 0 bases, with 10 bases between them. The CDR3 spells CASSLGFAYSGNTIYF. CDR3 DNA sequence: TGCGCCAGCAGCTTGGGCTTCGCGTACTCTGGAAACACCATATATTTT.

The V call is TRBV19, the J call TRBJ2-5, with TRBD1 as a possible D gene (5 bases). This CDR3 contains 13 residues. Between the trimmed V and J ends, which lost 4 bases and 3 bases, there was a span of 9 bases. Looked up from germline, CDR1 is LNHDA and CDR2 is SQIVND (reference sequence). CDR3 loop: CASSTGREETQYF. The CDR3 DNA reads as TGTGCCAGTAGTACAGGCAGGGAAGAGACCCAGTACTTC.

CDR3 sequence (DNA): TGTGCCAGCAGTGAAGACACCTTCTCTGGAAACACCATATATTTT. Protein product: CASSEDTFSGNTIYF. The rearrangement joins TRBV6-1 to TRBJ1-3; unclear D gene. V gave up 1 base and J gave up 0 bases, with 7 bases separating them. The germline V gene encodes CDR1 MNHNS and CDR2 SASEGT. CDR3 length: 15 amino acids.

J is TRBJ1-4 and V is TRBV3-1 (or the pseudogene TRBV3-2), with 7 nucleotides matching TRBD1. Germline assignment: CDR1 LGHDT and CDR2 YNNKEL (reference sequence). V gave up 8 bases and J gave up 6 bases; unmatched junction bases: 3. The CDR3 length is 12 residues. The CDR3 DNA sequence: TGTGCCAGCCCCGACAGGGATGAAAAACTGTTTTTT. Translation: CASPDRDEKLFF.

This chain joins TRBV19 and TRBJ2-5, with 9 positions matching TRBD1. The CDR3 runs 14 residues. Germline V gives CDR1 LNHDA, CDR2 SQIVND (reference sequence). J was trimmed by 4 bases and V by 6 bases; bases with no gene match: 6. CDR3 sequence reads: CASRPQGARETQYF. CDR3 sequence (DNA): TGTGCCAGTAGGCCACAGGGGGCGAGAGAGACCCAGTACTTC.